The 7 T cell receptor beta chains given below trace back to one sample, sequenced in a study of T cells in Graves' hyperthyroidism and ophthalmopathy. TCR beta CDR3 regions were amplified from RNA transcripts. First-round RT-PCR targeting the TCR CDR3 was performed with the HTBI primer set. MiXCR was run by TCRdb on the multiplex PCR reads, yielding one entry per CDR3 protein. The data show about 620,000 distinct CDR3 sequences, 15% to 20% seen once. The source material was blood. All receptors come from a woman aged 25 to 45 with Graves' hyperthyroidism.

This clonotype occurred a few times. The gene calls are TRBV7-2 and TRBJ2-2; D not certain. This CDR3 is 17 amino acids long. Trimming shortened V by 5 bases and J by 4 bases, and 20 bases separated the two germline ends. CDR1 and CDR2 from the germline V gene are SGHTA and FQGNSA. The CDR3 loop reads CASSRTPASFSTGELFF. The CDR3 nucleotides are TGTGCCAGCAGCCGAACCCCGGCGAGTTTTTCCACCGGGGAGCTGTTTTTT. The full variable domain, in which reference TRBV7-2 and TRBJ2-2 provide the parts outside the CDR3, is GAGVSQSPSNKVTEKGKDVELRCDPISGHTALYWYRQSLGQGLEFLIYFQGNSAPDKSGLPSDRFSAERTGGSVSTLTIQRTQQEDSAVYLCASSRTPASFSTGELFFGEGSRLTVL.

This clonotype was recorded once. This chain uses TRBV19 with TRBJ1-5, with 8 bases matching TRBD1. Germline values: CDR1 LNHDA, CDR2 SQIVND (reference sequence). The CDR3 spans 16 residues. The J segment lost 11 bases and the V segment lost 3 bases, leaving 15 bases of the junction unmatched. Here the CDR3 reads CASSMVGQGQMRAQHF. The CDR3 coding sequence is TGTGCCAGTAGTATGGTTGGACAGGGCCAAATGAGGGCCCAGCATTTT.

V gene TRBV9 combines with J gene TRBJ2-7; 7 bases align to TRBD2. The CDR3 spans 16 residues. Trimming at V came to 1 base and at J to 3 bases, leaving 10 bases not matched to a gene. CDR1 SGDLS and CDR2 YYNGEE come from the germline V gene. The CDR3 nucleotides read TGTGCCAGCAGCGTACGCGGGGAGGGGAAATTCTACGAGCAGTACTTC. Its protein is CASSVRGEGKFYEQYF. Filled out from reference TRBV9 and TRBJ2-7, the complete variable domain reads DSGVTQTPKHLITATGQRVTLRCSPRSGDLSVYWYQQSLDQGLQFLIQYYNGEERAKGNILERFSAQQFPDLHSELNLSSLELGDSALYFCASSVRGEGKFYEQYFGPGTRLTVT.

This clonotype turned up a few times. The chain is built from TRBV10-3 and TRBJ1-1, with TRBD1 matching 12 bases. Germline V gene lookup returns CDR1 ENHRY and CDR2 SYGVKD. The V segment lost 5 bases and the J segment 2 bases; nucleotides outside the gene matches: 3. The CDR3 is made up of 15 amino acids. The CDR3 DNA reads TGTGCCATCAGTCCGGGACAGGGGGCTAACACTGAAGCTTTCTTT. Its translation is CAISPGQGANTEAFF.

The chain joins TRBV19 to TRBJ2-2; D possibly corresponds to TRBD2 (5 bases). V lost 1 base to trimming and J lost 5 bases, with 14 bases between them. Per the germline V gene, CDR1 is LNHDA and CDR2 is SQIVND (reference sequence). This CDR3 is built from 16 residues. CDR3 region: CASSIAGWAKTGELFF. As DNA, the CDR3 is TGTGCCAGTAGTATAGCGGGATGGGCAAAGACCGGGGAGCTGTTTTTT.

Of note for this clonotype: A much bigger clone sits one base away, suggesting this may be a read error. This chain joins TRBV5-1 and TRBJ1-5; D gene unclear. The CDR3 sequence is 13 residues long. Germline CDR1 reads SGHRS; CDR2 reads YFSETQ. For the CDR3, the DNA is TGCGCCAGCAGCTTGTATGGGTATCAGCCCCACCATTTT. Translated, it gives CASSLYGYQPHHF. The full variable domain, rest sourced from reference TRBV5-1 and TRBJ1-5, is KAGVTQTPRYLIKTRGQQVTLSCSPISGHRSVSWYQQTPGQGLQFLFEYFSETQRNKGNFPGRFSGRQFSNSRSEMNVSTLELGDSALYLCASSLYGYQPHHFGDGTRLSIL.

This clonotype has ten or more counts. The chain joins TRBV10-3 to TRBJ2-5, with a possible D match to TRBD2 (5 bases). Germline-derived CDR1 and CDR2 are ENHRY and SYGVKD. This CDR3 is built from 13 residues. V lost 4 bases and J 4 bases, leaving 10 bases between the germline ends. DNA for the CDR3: TGTGCCATCAGTGGGGAGTGGGGAGAGACCCAGTACTTC. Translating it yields CAISGEWGETQYF.